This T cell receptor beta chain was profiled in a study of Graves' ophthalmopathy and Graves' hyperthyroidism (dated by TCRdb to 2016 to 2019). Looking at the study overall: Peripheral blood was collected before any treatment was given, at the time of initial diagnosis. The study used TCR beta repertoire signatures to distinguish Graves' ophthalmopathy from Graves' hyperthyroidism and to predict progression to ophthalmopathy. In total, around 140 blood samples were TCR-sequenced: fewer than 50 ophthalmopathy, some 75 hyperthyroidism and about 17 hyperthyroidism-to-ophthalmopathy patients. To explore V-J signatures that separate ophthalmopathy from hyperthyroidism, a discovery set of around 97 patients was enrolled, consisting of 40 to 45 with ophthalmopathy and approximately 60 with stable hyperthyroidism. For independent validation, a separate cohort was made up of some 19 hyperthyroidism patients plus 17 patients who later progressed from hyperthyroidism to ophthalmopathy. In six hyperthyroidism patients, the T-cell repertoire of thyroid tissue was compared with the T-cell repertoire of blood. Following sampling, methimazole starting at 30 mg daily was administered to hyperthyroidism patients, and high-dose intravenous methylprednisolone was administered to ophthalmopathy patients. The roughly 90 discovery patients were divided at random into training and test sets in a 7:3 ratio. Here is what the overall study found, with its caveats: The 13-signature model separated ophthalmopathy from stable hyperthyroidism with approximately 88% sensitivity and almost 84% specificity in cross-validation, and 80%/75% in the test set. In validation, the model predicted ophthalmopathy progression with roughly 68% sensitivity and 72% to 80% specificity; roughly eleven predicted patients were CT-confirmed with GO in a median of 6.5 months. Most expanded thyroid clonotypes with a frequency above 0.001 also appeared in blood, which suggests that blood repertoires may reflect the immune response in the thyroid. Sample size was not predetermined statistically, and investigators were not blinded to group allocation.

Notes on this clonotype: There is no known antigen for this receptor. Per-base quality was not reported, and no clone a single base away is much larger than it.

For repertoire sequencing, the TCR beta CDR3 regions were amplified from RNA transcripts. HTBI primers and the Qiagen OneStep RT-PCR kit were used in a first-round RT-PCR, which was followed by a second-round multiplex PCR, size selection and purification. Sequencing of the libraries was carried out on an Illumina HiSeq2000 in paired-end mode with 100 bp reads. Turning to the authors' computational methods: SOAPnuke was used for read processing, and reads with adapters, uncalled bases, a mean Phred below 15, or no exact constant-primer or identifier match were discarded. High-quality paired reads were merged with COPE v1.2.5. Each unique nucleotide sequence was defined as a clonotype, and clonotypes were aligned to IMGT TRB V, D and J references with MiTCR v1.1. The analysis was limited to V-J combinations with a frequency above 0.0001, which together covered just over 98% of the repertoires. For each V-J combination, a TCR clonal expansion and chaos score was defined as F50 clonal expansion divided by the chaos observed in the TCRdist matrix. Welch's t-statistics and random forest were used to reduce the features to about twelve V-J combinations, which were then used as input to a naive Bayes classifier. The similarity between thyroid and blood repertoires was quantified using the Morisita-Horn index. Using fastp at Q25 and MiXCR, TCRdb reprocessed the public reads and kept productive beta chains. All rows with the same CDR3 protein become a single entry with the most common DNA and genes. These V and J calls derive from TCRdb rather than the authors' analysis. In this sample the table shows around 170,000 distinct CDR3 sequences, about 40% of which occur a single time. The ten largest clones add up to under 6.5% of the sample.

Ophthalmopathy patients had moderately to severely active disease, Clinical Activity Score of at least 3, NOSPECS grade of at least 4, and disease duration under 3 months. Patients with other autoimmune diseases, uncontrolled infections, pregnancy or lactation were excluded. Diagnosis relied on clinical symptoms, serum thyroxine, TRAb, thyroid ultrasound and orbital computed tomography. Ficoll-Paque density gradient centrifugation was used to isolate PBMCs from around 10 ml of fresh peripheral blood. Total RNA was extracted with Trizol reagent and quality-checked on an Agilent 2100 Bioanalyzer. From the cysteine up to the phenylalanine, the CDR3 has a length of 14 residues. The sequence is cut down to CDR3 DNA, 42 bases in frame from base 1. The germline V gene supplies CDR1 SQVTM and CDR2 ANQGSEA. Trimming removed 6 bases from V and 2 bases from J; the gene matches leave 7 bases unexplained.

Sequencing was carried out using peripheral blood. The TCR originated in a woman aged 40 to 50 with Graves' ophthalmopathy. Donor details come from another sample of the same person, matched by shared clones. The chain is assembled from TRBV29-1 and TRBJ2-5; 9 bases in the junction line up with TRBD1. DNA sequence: TGCAGCGTGACCCCGGGACAGGGACAAGAGACCCAGTACTTC. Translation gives CSVTPGQGQETQYF.